This TCR beta chain was found in a study of blood T cell repertoires in COVID-19. About the research overall: The United States, Italy and Spain supplied acute and convalescent COVID-19 samples.

This clone appeared a few times. The junction had 23 bases not matched to a gene; V was cut back by 4 bases and J by 8 bases. Germline CDR1 SGHAT, CDR2 FQNNGV. The length of the CDR3 is 19 residues. Per the authors' pipeline: Researchers report that nucleated cell counts were estimated from reference gene primer amplification. TCRdb keeps only in-frame clones here, not all; method: immunoSEQ multiplex PCR. That table is the source of V, J and clone size, and D and trimming were worked out from the DNA. The sample carries over 200,000 clones, roughly four fifths recorded once. Material: peripheral blood. V gene TRBV11-2 combines with J gene TRBJ2-7, with TRBD2 matching 10 bases. The source of this sequence is a woman aged 40 to 50 with active or convalescent COVID-19. Here the CDR3 DNA reads TGTGCCAGCAGCTCCCCGGGACTAGCGCGCGAAGGGGAAATACAAAAGCAGTACTTC. The encoded protein is CASSSPGLAREGEIQKQYF.